The 26 T cell receptor beta chains in this list originate from one sample, sequenced in a study of OX40 agonist ivuxolimab in advanced cancers. The protocol was immunoSEQ multiplex PCR, while the TCRdb copy is restricted to in-frame clones and leaves out a portion. The sample includes about 51,000 clones, approximately 91% seen only once; the top ten take 3.5% to 4.5%. The sample here was CD4+ or CD8+ T cells sorted from blood, taken in a trial of the OX40 agonist ivuxolimab. The receptors come from an adult with an advanced solid tumor such as melanoma, head and neck, liver or kidney cancer.

The sample holds one count of this clone. V and J are TRBV5-6 and TRBJ1-5, with TRBD1 as a possible D gene (5 bases). CDR1 is SGHDT, CDR2 YYEEEE, per germline. The CDR3 has 15 amino acids. The V gene lost 0 bases and the J gene lost 3 bases, with 10 bases spanning the gap. CDR3 protein: CASSLVGGNNQPQHF. Here the CDR3 DNA reads TGTGCCAGCAGCTTGGTCGGGGGTAACAATCAGCCCCAGCATTTT.

The rearrangement uses TRBV4-1 and TRBJ2-7, with 12 bases lining up with TRBD2. The CDR3 has 15 amino acids. Trimming at V came to 4 bases and at J to 3 bases, leaving 4 bases not matched to a gene. Germline assignment: CDR1 MGHRA and CDR2 YSYEKL. CDR3 amino acids: CASSPGLAGLYEQYF. The CDR3 nucleotides read TGCGCCAGCAGCCCGGGACTAGCGGGTCTCTACGAGCAGTACTTC.

The chain recombines TRBV18 with TRBJ2-7; 7 nucleotides align to TRBD1. The CDR3 loop spans 16 amino acids. The V segment lost 4 bases and the J segment 2 bases; nucleotides outside the gene matches: 11. In germline, CDR1 is KGHSH, CDR2 LQKENI. CDR3 loop: CASSLLPGTATYEQYF. The CDR3 DNA reads TGTGCCAGCTCACTTCTCCCCGGGACAGCTACCTACGAGCAGTACTTC.

J is TRBJ1-1 and V is TRBV5-1; TRBD1 matches 8 bases. J gave up 1 base and V 0 bases, and 5 bases lay outside the gene matches. This CDR3 contains 16 residues. Germline CDR1 and CDR2: SGHRS and YFSETQ. The CDR3 sequence: CASSLGAGGKNTEAFF. CDR3 bases: TGCGCCAGCAGCTTGGGGGCAGGGGGCAAGAACACTGAAGCTTTCTTT.

This clone has a handful of counts. The V and J genes are TRBV7-9 and TRBJ2-2; no definite D call. The germline V gene has CDR1 SEHNR and CDR2 FQNEAQ (reference sequence). V was cut by 6 bases and J by 5 bases, with 4 bases left in between. The CDR3 loop spans 11 amino acids. The CDR3 nucleotides read TGTGCCAGCAGTTGGACCGGGGAGCTGTTTTTT. Protein sequence: CASSWTGELFF.

The chain joins TRBV5-4 to TRBJ1-2, with no clear D. Germline lookup yields CDR1 SGHNT and CDR2 YYREEE (reference sequence). The CDR3 is made up of 16 amino acids. V was trimmed by 0 bases and J by 4 bases, leaving 16 bases between them. CDR3 in amino acids: CASSLGAGKVAYGYTF. The CDR3, as DNA: TGTGCCAGCAGCTTGGGGGCCGGGAAAGTTGCCTATGGCTACACCTTC.

The rearrangement uses TRBV7-9 and TRBJ1-1, with D unresolved. This CDR3 spans 9 amino acids. Germline CDR1 and CDR2: SEHNR and FQNEAQ (reference sequence). Trimming pared 11 bases from V and 4 bases from J, leaving 5 bases between. The CDR3 loop reads CADGTEAFF. DNA for the CDR3: TGTGCCGACGGCACTGAAGCTTTCTTT.

The chain is built from TRBV2 and TRBJ1-1; perhaps TRBD1 as D (6 bases). The germline V gene encodes CDR1 SNHLY and CDR2 FYNNEI. Trimming took off 2 bases at V and 5 bases at J, with 12 bases between the two ends. The CDR3 is 14 amino acids. The chain's CDR3 is CASSEWGRVTEAFF. The CDR3 region has the DNA TGTGCCAGCAGTGAATGGGGGCGGGTAACTGAAGCTTTCTTT.

The rearrangement links TRBV11-2 to TRBJ1-4; TRBD1 aligns across 9 bases. Germline V gives CDR1 SGHAT, CDR2 FQNNGV. The CDR3 has 15 residues. V was pared by 7 bases and J by 3 bases, with 6 bases of the junction left unmatched. CDR3 sequence: CASNQQGAANEKLFF. In nucleotides, the CDR3 is TGTGCCAGCAACCAACAGGGGGCGGCTAATGAAAAACTGTTTTTT.

This clone occurred a few times. This rearrangement joins TRBV30 to TRBJ1-1, with a weak D call TRBD1 (5 bases). CDR3 length: 16 residues. V was trimmed by 0 bases and J by 0 bases, leaving 14 bases between them. The germline V gene has CDR1 GTSNPN and CDR2 SVGIG (reference sequence). This CDR3 reads CAWSVPIGAVNTEAFF. The CDR3 DNA is TGTGCCTGGAGTGTACCGATAGGGGCCGTGAACACTGAAGCTTTCTTT.

The chain couples TRBV10-3 to TRBJ2-3; 7 bases align to TRBD2. The CDR3 has 15 residues. V shed 4 bases and J 3 bases; nucleotides not matched to a gene: 7. Germline V gives CDR1 ENHRY, CDR2 SYGVKD. The CDR3 nucleotides are TGTGCCATCAGTGTCGGGCGGGAGACTACAGATACGCAGTATTTT. Encoded protein: CAISVGRETTDTQYF.

The V call is TRBV5-1, the J call TRBJ2-2, with TRBD1 identical over 8 bases. Germline loops: CDR1 SGHRS, CDR2 YFSETQ. The CDR3 sequence is 14 residues long. Germline trimming cut 7 bases from V and 0 bases from J; bases unmatched to any gene: 2. The CDR3 here is CASRQGTNTGELFF. The CDR3 coding sequence is TGCGCCAGCCGACAGGGGACGAACACCGGGGAGCTGTTTTTT.

This clone was seen only a few times. The chain joins TRBV5-4 to TRBJ2-7; TRBD1 matches at 10 bases. V shed 3 bases, J shed 6 bases, and the junction held 9 bases outside the gene matches. CDR1 is SGHNT, CDR2 YYREEE, per germline (reference sequence). This CDR3 has 15 residues. The CDR3 is CASSSGQGTPGEQYF. The CDR3 DNA reads TGTGCCAGCAGCTCGGGACAGGGGACGCCCGGCGAGCAGTACTTC.

The gene calls are TRBV7-9 and TRBJ2-1; D is unclear. The CDR3 consists of 15 residues. Trimming took off 0 bases at V and 1 base at J, with 7 bases between the two ends. Germline lookup yields CDR1 SEHNR and CDR2 FQNEAQ (reference sequence). The CDR3 loop reads CASSLATISYNEQFF. CDR3 bases: TGTGCCAGCAGCTTAGCTACCATTTCCTACAATGAGCAGTTCTTC.

This chain links TRBV7-9 with TRBJ2-7; tentatively, D is TRBD1 (6 bases). The V gene lost 0 bases and the J gene lost 4 bases, with 7 bases spanning the gap. Germline V gene lookup returns CDR1 SEHNR and CDR2 FQNEAQ (reference sequence). CDR3 length: 13 residues. CDR3 coding DNA: TGTGCCAGCAGCTTAGCAGGGGGTTACGAGCAGTACTTC. Translation: CASSLAGGYEQYF. Full variable domain (missing parts from reference TRBV7-9 and TRBJ2-7): DTGVSQNPRHKITKRGQNVTFRCDPISEHNRLYWYRQTLGQGPEFLTYFQNEAQLEKSRLLSDRFSAERPKGSFSTLEIQRTEQGDSAMYLCASSLAGGYEQYFGPGTRLTVT.

The CDR3 reads CASSSQSGGRPQHF. In nucleotides, the CDR3 is TGTGCCAGCAGCTCCCAGAGTGGGGGTCGGCCCCAGCATTTT. The chain joins TRBV7-2 to TRBJ1-5, with D perhaps matching TRBD1 (5 bases). Germline loops: CDR1 SGHTA, CDR2 FQGNSA. There are 14 residues in the CDR3. Trimming removed 4 bases at V and 9 bases at J, with 16 bases between. The whole variable domain, remainder taken from reference TRBV7-2 and TRBJ1-5, is GAGVSQSPSNKVTEKGKDVELRCDPISGHTALYWYRQSLGQGLEFLIYFQGNSAPDKSGLPSDRFSAERTGGSVSTLTIQRTQQEDSAVYLCASSSQSGGRPQHFGDGTRLSIL.

The V and J genes are TRBV27 and TRBJ2-7; 11 nucleotides match TRBD2. Trimming took 2 bases from V and 4 from J; bases not matched to a gene: 4. CDR3 size: 15 residues. Germline V gives CDR1 MNHEY, CDR2 SMNVEV (reference sequence). CDR3 residues: CASSLTLAGVYEQYF. As DNA, the CDR3 is TGTGCCAGCAGTTTAACACTAGCGGGAGTATACGAGCAGTACTTC.

The chain uses TRBV4-1 and TRBJ1-5; weak D call: TRBD1 (5 bases). From germline, CDR1 is MGHRA and CDR2 YSYEKL. There are 18 residues in the CDR3. V shed 0 bases and J shed 7 bases, with 22 bases lying between them. The CDR3 loop reads CASSQDLSGTRRPQPQHF. CDR3 sequence (DNA): TGCGCCAGCAGCCAAGATCTTTCCGGGACCCGGCGTCCCCAGCCCCAGCATTTT.

The J gene is TRBJ2-2, the V gene TRBV5-4; TRBD2 matches 9 bases. V trimming: 5 bases; J trimming: 6 bases; junction bases outside the gene matches: 17. The CDR3 spans 18 residues. Germline lookup yields CDR1 SGHNT and CDR2 YYREEE (reference sequence). As DNA, the CDR3 is TGTGCCAGCAGTGGAGGGTTTAGCGGGGGAATAAACGCCGGGGAGCTGTTTTTT. Amino acids: CASSGGFSGGINAGELFF.

The chain has TRBV5-6 and TRBJ2-5, with no clear D. Germline V lookup: CDR1 SGHDT, CDR2 YYEEEE. The CDR3 is made up of 14 amino acids. The germline V and J ends were trimmed by 4 bases and 1 base, with 11 bases remaining between them. The CDR3 bases are TGTGCCAGCAGCACCCGGCAAGGCCAAGAGACCCAGTACTTC. Translated: CASSTRQGQETQYF.

This chain links TRBV28 with TRBJ1-1, with D uncertain. Germline lookup yields CDR1 MDHEN and CDR2 SYDVKM. CDR3 size: 12 residues. V was trimmed by 8 bases and J by 5 bases, leaving 12 bases between them. As DNA, the CDR3 is TGTGCCAGCGGACTACTGGGGACTGAAGCTTTCTTT. This sequence encodes CASGLLGTEAFF.

This chain uses TRBV14 with TRBJ2-5; D uncertain. Between the trimmed V and J ends, which lost 3 bases and 9 bases, there was a span of 11 bases. The germline V gene encodes CDR1 SGHDN and CDR2 FVKESK. The CDR3 length is 12 residues. The CDR3 DNA follows: TGTGCCAGCAGCCAGGCGGCGGTGGCCCAGTACTTC. It is translated as CASSQAAVAQYF.

This chain uses TRBV28 with TRBJ1-1; D is undetermined. The germline CDR1 and CDR2 sequences are MDHEN and SYDVKM. V was pared by 6 bases and J by 5 bases, with 10 bases between. This CDR3 has 12 residues. CDR3 bases: TGTGCCAGCAGCACAGCCGGGACTGAAGCTTTCTTT. Translated: CASSTAGTEAFF.

The chain joins TRBV10-1 to TRBJ2-7; 12 bases line up with TRBD2. The V and J ends lost 2 bases and 4 bases, in that order; junction bases with no gene match: 3. CDR1 and CDR2 (germline): WNHNN, SYGVQD (reference sequence). The CDR3 loop spans 15 amino acids. The CDR3 loop is CASSEGLAGRYEQYF. CDR3 nucleotides: TGCGCCAGCAGTGAGGGACTAGCGGGAAGGTACGAGCAGTACTTC.

The V gene is TRBV11-1, the J gene TRBJ1-2, with D perhaps matching TRBD1 (6 bases). Germline CDR1 and CDR2: SGHAT and FQDESV (reference sequence). This CDR3 is built from 15 residues. Trimming removed 4 bases from V and 4 bases from J, with 16 bases in between. CDR3 loop: CASSYSRGTFYGYTF. Here the CDR3 DNA reads TGTGCCAGCAGCTACTCAAGGGGGACCTTCTATGGCTACACCTTC.

This sequence joins TRBV5-1 and TRBJ2-5; D is possibly TRBD1 or TRBD2 (6 bases each). V was trimmed by 6 bases and J by 4 bases, leaving 19 bases between them. Germline V gene sequence: CDR1 SGHRS, CDR2 YFSETQ. The CDR3 covers 15 residues. The CDR3 nucleotides are TGCGCCAGCAAGTTGAACGGGGGCGCGGTAGAGACCCAGTACTTC. Encoded protein: CASKLNGGAVETQYF.